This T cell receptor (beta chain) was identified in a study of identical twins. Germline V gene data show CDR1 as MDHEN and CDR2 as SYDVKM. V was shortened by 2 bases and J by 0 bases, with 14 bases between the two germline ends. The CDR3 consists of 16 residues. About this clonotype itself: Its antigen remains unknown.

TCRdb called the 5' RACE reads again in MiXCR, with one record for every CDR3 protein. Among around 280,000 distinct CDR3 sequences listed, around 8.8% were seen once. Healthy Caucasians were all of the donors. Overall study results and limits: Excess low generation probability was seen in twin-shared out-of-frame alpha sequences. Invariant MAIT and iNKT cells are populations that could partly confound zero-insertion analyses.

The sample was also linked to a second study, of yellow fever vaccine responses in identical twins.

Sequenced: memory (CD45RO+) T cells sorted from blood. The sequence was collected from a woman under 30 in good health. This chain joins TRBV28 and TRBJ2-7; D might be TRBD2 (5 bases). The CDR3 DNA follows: TGTGCCAGCAGTTTAGTGAGGGCTCCATACTCCTACGAGCAGTACTTC. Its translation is CASSLVRAPYSYEQYF.